This T cell receptor (beta chain) was obtained from a study of cytomegalovirus exposure and HLA in healthy donors. At sampling all donors were nominally healthy, likely with unrecorded immune exposures. This clone was seen only a few times. The PCR made use of 60 Vbeta and 13 Jbeta primers. TCRdb's table, derived via immunoSEQ multiplex PCR, lists solely in-frame clones and lacks some. Here the sample spans 150,000 to 250,000 clones, under 90% being singletons. This TCR came from a boy aged 2 to 10 in good health and CMV-seronegative. Material for sequencing was PBMCs.

The CDR3 reads CASSLLGGRHEKLFF. The DNA for the CDR3 is TGTGCCAGCAGCTTGTTAGGGGGCCGACATGAAAAACTGTTTTTT. The gene calls are TRBV7-2 and TRBJ1-4; 7 nucleotides match TRBD1. The CDR3 spans 15 residues. The V gene end was trimmed by 3 bases and the J gene end by 6 bases; junction bases not matched to a gene: 7. Germline CDR1 and CDR2: SGHTA and FQGNSA.